The rows below give T cell receptor beta chains drawn from one sample of a study of response to subunit inactivated influenza vaccine. MiXCR, applied by TCRdb to the RT-PCR reads, yields one record per CDR3 protein. The sample shows more than 200,000 distinct CDR3 sequences, about 12% of them seen only once. The starting material was non-naive T cells sorted from PBMCs, obtained around 15 days before vaccination. These receptors were collected from a man in his fifties or sixties who received an inactivated influenza vaccine. The CDR3 runs from the conserved cysteine through the conserved F or W. The order of the fields is clone size, V gene, D gene, J gene, CDR3 protein, CDR3 DNA. The D gene is left open where the match is weak. Clone size is stated in some rows and not others, as once, few, many or a class when expanded.

once	TRBV2	NA	TRBJ1-2	CASRANPRGYGYTF	TGTGCCAGCAGGGCTAACCCCCGGGGCTATGGCTACACCTTC
many	TRBV6-2/TRBV6-3	NA	TRBJ1-4	CASSYRRTAEKLFF	TGTGCCAGCAGTTACCGGCGGACGGCTGAAAAACTGTTTTTT
NA	TRBV7-2	NA	TRBJ1-4	CASSLVGGPSEKLFF	TGTGCCAGCAGCTTAGTTGGGGGGCCGAGCGAAAAACTGTTTTTT
few	TRBV7-8	NA	TRBJ2-3	CASSLGQGIRDTQYF	TGTGCCAGCAGCTTAGGCCAAGGGATAAGGGATACGCAGTATTTT
NA	TRBV14	TRBD1	TRBJ1-1	CASSQDLGQGRAEAFF	TGTGCCAGCAGCCAAGATCTAGGACAGGGGAGGGCTGAAGCTTTCTTT
few	TRBV27	TRBD2	TRBJ2-7	CASSSLAGGRHEQYF	TGTGCCAGCAGTTCACTAGCGGGAGGGAGGCACGAGCAGTACTTC
NA	TRBV20-1	TRBD2	TRBJ2-3	CSVSSGGGETQYF	TGCAGTGTGTCTAGCGGGGGCGGGGAGACGCAGTATTTT
few	TRBV5-5	NA	TRBJ2-5	CASSLDLSLGETQYF	TGTGCCAGCAGCTTGGACCTTAGCCTGGGGGAGACCCAGTACTTC
many	TRBV5-6	NA	TRBJ1-2	CASSPSGVHGYTF	TGTGCCAGCAGCCCATCTGGGGTCCATGGCTACACCTTC
NA	TRBV6-2/TRBV6-3	NA	TRBJ2-3	CATHTAGAAGTQYF	TGTGCCACCCATACCGCTGGGGCTGCGGGTACGCAGTATTTT
many	TRBV20-1	TRBD2	TRBJ2-5	CSATQPFLAGAFQETQYF	TGCAGTGCTACCCAGCCCTTCTTAGCGGGGGCTTTCCAAGAGACCCAGTACTTC
many	TRBV4-2	TRBD2	TRBJ2-3	CASSQDDRAGADTQYF	TGTGCCAGCAGCCAAGATGATCGGGCGGGAGCAGATACGCAGTATTTT
many	TRBV7-9	NA	TRBJ1-1	CASSPRSLTEVNTEAFF	TGTGCCAGCAGCCCACGTTCCCTAACTGAAGTGAACACTGAAGCTTTCTTT
NA	TRBV21-1	NA	TRBJ2-3	CASSKGGITDTQYF	TGTGCCAGCAGCAAGGGGGGGATCACAGATACGCAGTATTTT
few	TRBV9	TRBD1	TRBJ2-4	CASSDDGQGSLAKNIQYF	TGTGCCAGCAGCGACGACGGACAGGGTTCCTTAGCCAAAAACATTCAGTACTTC
NA	TRBV18	NA	TRBJ2-3	CASSPTTGNLGDTQYF	TGTGCCAGCTCACCAACGACCGGGAACTTAGGAGATACGCAGTATTTT
NA	TRBV12-3/TRBV12-4	NA	TRBJ2-4	CASSPSVEKNIQYF	TGTGCCAGCAGTCCTTCAGTTGAAAAAAACATTCAGTACTTC
NA	TRBV4-3	TRBD2	TRBJ2-3	CASSQGTSGSDTQYF	TGCGCCAGCAGCCAAGGGACTAGCGGGAGTGATACGCAGTATTTT
few	TRBV2	NA	TRBJ1-5	CASSWDTFSNQPQHF	TGTGCCAGCAGTTGGGACACCTTTTCGAATCAGCCCCAGCATTTT
many	TRBV12-3/TRBV12-4	NA	TRBJ2-7	CASSFSTGDEQYF	TGTGCCAGCAGTTTTTCTACTGGGGACGAGCAGTACTTC
few	TRBV7-9	NA	TRBJ1-4	CASSHRDHTNEKLFF	TGTGCCAGCAGCCACCGGGACCACACTAATGAAAAACTGTTTTTT
many	TRBV20-1	NA	TRBJ2-7	CSAQFKNYEQYF	TGCAGTGCCCAATTCAAGAACTACGAGCAGTACTTC
many	TRBV12-3/TRBV12-4	TRBD1	TRBJ1-6	CASSPGQGSGFPLHF	TGTGCCAGCAGTCCCGGACAGGGGTCTGGATTTCCCCTCCACTTT
many	TRBV20-1	NA	TRBJ2-7	CSARDLLTEYEQYF	TGCAGTGCTAGAGATCTACTGACGGAATACGAGCAGTACTTC
NA	TRBV7-9	TRBD2	TRBJ2-1	CASSQLAGGPYNEQFF	TGTGCCAGCAGCCAACTAGCGGGAGGACCATACAATGAGCAGTTCTTC
NA	TRBV29-1	TRBD2	TRBJ2-1	CSAGGVDGREQFF	TGCAGCGCCGGGGGGGTGGACGGGCGTGAGCAGTTCTTC
NA	TRBV9	NA	TRBJ1-5	CASSGGGGPNQPQHF	TGTGCCAGCAGCGGCGGAGGCGGACCCAATCAGCCCCAGCATTTT
NA	TRBV5-1	NA	TRBJ2-7	CASSLVGAQAYEQYF	TGCGCCAGCAGCTTGGTCGGGGCTCAGGCCTACGAGCAGTACTTC
few	TRBV4-2	NA	TRBJ1-6	CASSQDQTNSPLHF	TGTGCCAGCAGCCAAGATCAGACGAATTCACCCCTCCACTTT
many	TRBV29-1	NA	TRBJ2-2	CSTKETFNTGELFF	TGCAGCACTAAGGAGACATTTAACACCGGGGAGCTGTTTTTT
few	TRBV6-5	NA	TRBJ1-6	CASSYSIRVLNSPLHF	TGTGCCAGCAGTTACTCTATCAGGGTTCTAAATTCACCCCTCCACTTT
many	TRBV7-2	TRBD1	TRBJ2-5	CASSPGGPATQYF	TGTGCCAGCAGCCCAGGGGGACCTGCGACCCAGTACTTC
few	TRBV7-3	NA	TRBJ1-2	CASSLMIQADYGYTF	TGTGCCAGCAGCTTAATGATACAGGCCGATTATGGCTACACCTTC
NA	TRBV30	NA	TRBJ2-3	CAWKTTSTDTQYF	TGTGCCTGGAAAACAACTAGCACAGATACGCAGTATTTT
NA	TRBV7-2	NA	TRBJ2-7	CASSPTPVRLYEQYF	TGTGCCAGCAGCCCCACCCCCGTTCGGCTCTACGAGCAGTACTTC
NA	TRBV28	NA	TRBJ2-7	CASRRRHSRGRLSLSYEQYF	TGTGCCAGCAGACGTAGGCATTCGCGGGGCAGGCTTTCTCTTTCCTACGAGCAGTACTTC
many	TRBV7-9	NA	TRBJ2-3	CATSGSTDTQYF	TGTGCCACCAGCGGGAGCACAGATACGCAGTATTTT
few	TRBV7-2	TRBD2	TRBJ2-1	CASSASGGINEQFF	TGTGCCAGCAGCGCTAGCGGGGGGATTAATGAGCAGTTCTTC
many	TRBV3-1	NA	TRBJ2-3	CASSQGGSGVPVTQYF	TGTGCCAGCAGCCAAGGAGGTAGCGGAGTCCCTGTTACGCAGTATTTT
few	TRBV28	NA	TRBJ2-1	CASSSGQSYNEQFF	TGTGCCAGCAGTTCAGGACAGTCCTACAATGAGCAGTTCTTC
few	TRBV5-4	NA	TRBJ2-3	CASSSSLTDAQYF	TGTGCCAGCAGCTCCTCCCTGACGGATGCGCAGTATTTT
NA	TRBV11-2	TRBD2	TRBJ2-1	CASSLFAGGPNNEQFF	TGTGCCAGCAGCCTATTTGCGGGGGGGCCTAACAATGAGCAGTTCTTC
few	TRBV5-6	NA	TRBJ1-1	CASSLDPGGPEAFF	TGTGCCAGCAGCTTGGACCCCGGGGGACCTGAAGCTTTCTTT
few	TRBV7-9	NA	TRBJ2-3	CATLGPKGQPTVGEYF	TGTGCCACGTTGGGACCGAAAGGACAGCCCACGGTCGGAGAATATTTT
few	TRBV7-9	NA	TRBJ1-3	CASSLLEGAGNTIYF	TGTGCCAGCAGCTTACTTGAGGGGGCTGGAAACACCATATATTTT
NA	TRBV24-1	NA	TRBJ2-3	CATSGVLSTDTQYF	TGTGCCACCAGTGGGGTCCTAAGCACAGATACGCAGTATTTT
many	TRBV29-1	NA	TRBJ2-1	CSVRESYDNEQFF	TGCAGCGTAAGGGAGTCCTACGACAATGAGCAGTTCTTC
few	TRBV28	NA	TRBJ2-3	CASHRDFTDTQYF	TGTGCCAGCCACAGGGATTTCACAGATACGCAGTATTTT
few	TRBV20-1	NA	TRBJ2-5	CSARGSGEETQYF	TGCAGTGCACGGGGCTCCGGGGAAGAGACCCAGTACTTC
NA	TRBV7-6	NA	TRBJ2-7	CASSLDSRYEQYF	TGTGCCAGCAGCTTGGACAGCCGCTACGAGCAGTACTTC
once	TRBV4-2	TRBD2	TRBJ2-5	CASSQATSGGQETQYF	TGTGCCAGCAGCCAGGCAACTAGCGGGGGCCAAGAGACCCAGTACTTC
NA	TRBV18	NA	TRBJ2-6	CASSSEGSGADVLTF	TGTGCCAGCTCCAGCGAGGGCTCTGGGGCCGACGTCCTGACTTTC
NA	TRBV4-3	TRBD2	TRBJ2-7	CASSQKLAGANEQYF	TGCGCCAGCAGCCAAAAACTAGCGGGAGCCAACGAGCAGTACTTC
few	TRBV4-3	NA	TRBJ2-5	CASSQGRGTAQETQYF	TGCGCCAGCAGCCAAGGCCGCGGGACTGCTCAAGAGACCCAGTACTTC
NA	TRBV15	NA	TRBJ1-1	CATSREKGSNTEAFF	TGTGCCACCAGCAGAGAAAAGGGGTCGAACACTGAAGCTTTCTTT